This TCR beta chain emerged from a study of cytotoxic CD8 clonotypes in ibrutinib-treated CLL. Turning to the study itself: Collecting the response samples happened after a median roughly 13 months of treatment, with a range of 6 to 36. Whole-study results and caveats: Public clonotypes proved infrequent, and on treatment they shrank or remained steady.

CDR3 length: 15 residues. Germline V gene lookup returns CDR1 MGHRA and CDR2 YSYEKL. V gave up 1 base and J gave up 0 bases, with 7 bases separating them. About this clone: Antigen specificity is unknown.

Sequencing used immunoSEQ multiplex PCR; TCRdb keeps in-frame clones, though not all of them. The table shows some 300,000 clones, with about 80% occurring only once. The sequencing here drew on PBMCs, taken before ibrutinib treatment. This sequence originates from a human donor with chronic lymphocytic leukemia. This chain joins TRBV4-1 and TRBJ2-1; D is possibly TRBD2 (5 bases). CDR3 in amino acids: CASSQGTSSYNEQFF. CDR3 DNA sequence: TGCGCCAGCAGCCAAGGAACTAGCTCCTACAATGAGCAGTTCTTC.